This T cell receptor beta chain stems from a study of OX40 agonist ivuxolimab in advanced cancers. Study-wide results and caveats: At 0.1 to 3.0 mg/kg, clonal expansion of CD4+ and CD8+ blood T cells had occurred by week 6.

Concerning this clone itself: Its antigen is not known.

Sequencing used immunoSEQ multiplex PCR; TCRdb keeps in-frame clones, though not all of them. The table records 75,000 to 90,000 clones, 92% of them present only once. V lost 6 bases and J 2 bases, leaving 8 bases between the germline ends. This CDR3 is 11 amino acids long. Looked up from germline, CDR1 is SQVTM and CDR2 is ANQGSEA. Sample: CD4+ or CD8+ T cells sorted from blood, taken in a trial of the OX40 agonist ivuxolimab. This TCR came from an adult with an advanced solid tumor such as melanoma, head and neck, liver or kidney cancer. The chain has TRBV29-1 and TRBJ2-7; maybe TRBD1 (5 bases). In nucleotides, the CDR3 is TGCAGCGTCAAGGGGACCTACGAGCAGTACTTC. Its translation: CSVKGTYEQYF.